The next 12 T cell receptor beta chains were all read from a single sample in a study of OX40 agonist ivuxolimab in advanced cancers. Receptor libraries were prepared by the immunoSEQ multiplex PCR assay. The source is immuneACCESS, and TCRdb retained only in-frame sequences with V and J called. Part of the clones is not carried over; for the studies checked, unresolved V genes explain less than half of this, and the remainder is unexplained. This sample comprises under 85,000 clones, roughly 80% of them detected only once. The leading ten clones occupy roughly 8% of the sample. Sequences were derived from CD4+ or CD8+ T cells sorted from blood, sampled in a trial of the OX40 agonist ivuxolimab. The source of these receptors is an adult with an advanced solid tumor such as melanoma, head and neck, liver or kidney cancer.

The chain uses TRBV25-1 and TRBJ1-1; D unclear. The length of the CDR3 is 12 residues. CDR1 is MGHDK and CDR2 is SYGVNS in the germline V gene. Trimming removed 7 bases at V and 1 base at J, with 7 bases between. The CDR3 region has the DNA TGTGCCAGCAAACGGGGGAACACTGAAGCTTTCTTT. Translated: CASKRGNTEAFF.

This chain connects TRBV13 to TRBJ2-7; D possibly matches TRBD1 or TRBD2 (7 bases each). Trimming left V 2 bases short and J 0 bases short, with 20 bases between. There are 18 residues in the CDR3. CDR1 is PRHDT and CDR2 is FYEKMQ in the germline V gene (reference sequence). The CDR3 here is CASSLWGGGQLNSYEQYF. The DNA for the CDR3 is TGTGCCAGCAGCTTATGGGGCGGGGGACAGCTAAACTCCTACGAGCAGTACTTC. Based on the CDR3 plus reference TRBV13 and TRBJ2-7, the full variable domain is AAGVIQSPRHLIKEKRETATLKCYPIPRHDTVYWYQQGPGQDPQFLISFYEKMQSDKGSIPDRFSAQQFSDYHSELNMSSLELGDSALYFCASSLWGGGQLNSYEQYFGPGTRLTVT.

J is TRBJ1-2 and V is TRBV28; 7 bases are a match to TRBD1. The CDR3 is 16 residues long. Germline CDR1 is MDHEN and CDR2 is SYDVKM. V trimming: 4 bases; J trimming: 4 bases; junction bases outside the gene matches: 12. The CDR3 reads CASSSHQGAGGYGYTF. In DNA, the CDR3 is TGTGCCAGCAGTTCCCACCAAGGGGCAGGGGGCTATGGCTACACCTTC.

This clone was observed once. V gene TRBV30 combines with J gene TRBJ2-5; 7 nucleotides align to TRBD1. CDR3 length equals 13 residues. V lost 5 bases, J lost 4 bases, and 7 bases stayed unmatched. CDR1 is GTSNPN and CDR2 is SVGIG in the germline V gene (reference sequence). CDR3 amino acids: CAWEGQLGETQYF. The CDR3 DNA reads TGTGCCTGGGAGGGACAGTTAGGAGAGACCCAGTACTTC.

The V and J genes are TRBV5-1 and TRBJ2-5; 7 bases fit TRBD2. The CDR3 spans 15 residues. J gave up 1 base and V 3 bases, and 6 bases lay outside the gene matches. CDR1 is SGHRS, CDR2 YFSETQ, per germline. CDR3 DNA sequence: TGCGCCAGCAGCTCTCTACTAGCGAGCCAAGAGACCCAGTACTTC. Its protein product is CASSSLLASQETQYF.

This chain uses TRBV6-6 with TRBJ1-1; weak D call: TRBD1 (6 bases). V gave up 6 bases and J gave up 5 bases, with 10 bases separating them. This CDR3 is built from 12 residues. Germline assignment: CDR1 MNHNY and CDR2 SVGAGI (reference sequence). The CDR3 spells CASSLTGTEAFF. In DNA form, the CDR3 reads TGTGCCAGCAGCCTAACAGGGACTGAAGCTTTCTTT.

This clone was counted only a few times. The genes are TRBV2 and TRBJ1-4; D may be TRBD1 (6 bases). CDR3 length: 14 residues. Trimming took 4 bases from V and 3 from J, leaving 9 bases between them. Looked up from germline, CDR1 is SNHLY and CDR2 is FYNNEI. The CDR3 spells CASSGGAANEKLFF. The CDR3 bases are TGTGCCAGCAGTGGGGGGGCAGCTAATGAAAAACTGTTTTTT.

On this clone: Without the conserved terminal phenylalanine or tryptophan, this CDR3 likely stems from a read error. It is unclear where the CDR3 begins or ends on the DNA, so no DNA is shown, and the CDR3 is as TCRdb lists it. Other nucleotide sequences in the sample specify the same CDR3. V and J are TRBV29-1 and TRBJ2-3; the table's D call TRBD1 went unverified against the DNA. Germline V CDR1 and CDR2: SQVTM, ANQGSEA. The CDR3 length is 8 residues, termini included. The CDR3 sequence is CSVEAGAL.

This clone has only a few counts. The CDR3 region is CASSSPRQGAHGYTF. CDR3 bases: TGTGCCAGCAGCTCCCCCCGACAGGGGGCCCATGGCTACACCTTC. V and J are TRBV7-9 and TRBJ1-2; 10 bases are shared with TRBD1. Losses at the gene ends were 4 bases for V and 6 bases for J; bases not matched to a gene: 8. The CDR3 sequence is 15 residues long. Looked up from germline, CDR1 is SEHNR and CDR2 is FQNEAQ (reference sequence).

The V and J genes are TRBV28 and TRBJ1-3; 11 bases agree with TRBD1. The CDR3 length is 16 residues. Trimming took 6 bases from V and 4 from J; bases not matched to a gene: 8. Germline V CDR1 and CDR2: MDHEN, SYDVKM. As DNA, the CDR3 is TGTGCCAGCAGCGCTGCCGGACAGGGGGCCGGAAACACCATATATTTT. This codes for CASSAAGQGAGNTIYF.

The chain links TRBV7-3 to TRBJ2-1, with 7 bases matching TRBD1. CDR1 SGHTA and CDR2 FQGTGA come from the germline V gene. The CDR3 has 14 residues. V lost 1 base to trimming and J lost 9 bases; unmatched junction nucleotides: 6. CDR3 sequence reads: CASSLNGDSFEQFF. The CDR3, as DNA: TGTGCCAGCAGCTTAAATGGGGACAGTTTTGAGCAGTTCTTC.

The rearrangement links TRBV6-5 to TRBJ2-1; no definite D call. Germline CDR1 MNHEY, CDR2 SVGAGI. Trimming took off 6 bases at V and 3 bases at J, with 12 bases between the two ends. This CDR3 contains 14 residues. The CDR3 sequence is CASSTGSLYNEQFF. CDR3 DNA: TGTGCCAGCAGCACCGGGTCCCTCTACAATGAGCAGTTCTTC.